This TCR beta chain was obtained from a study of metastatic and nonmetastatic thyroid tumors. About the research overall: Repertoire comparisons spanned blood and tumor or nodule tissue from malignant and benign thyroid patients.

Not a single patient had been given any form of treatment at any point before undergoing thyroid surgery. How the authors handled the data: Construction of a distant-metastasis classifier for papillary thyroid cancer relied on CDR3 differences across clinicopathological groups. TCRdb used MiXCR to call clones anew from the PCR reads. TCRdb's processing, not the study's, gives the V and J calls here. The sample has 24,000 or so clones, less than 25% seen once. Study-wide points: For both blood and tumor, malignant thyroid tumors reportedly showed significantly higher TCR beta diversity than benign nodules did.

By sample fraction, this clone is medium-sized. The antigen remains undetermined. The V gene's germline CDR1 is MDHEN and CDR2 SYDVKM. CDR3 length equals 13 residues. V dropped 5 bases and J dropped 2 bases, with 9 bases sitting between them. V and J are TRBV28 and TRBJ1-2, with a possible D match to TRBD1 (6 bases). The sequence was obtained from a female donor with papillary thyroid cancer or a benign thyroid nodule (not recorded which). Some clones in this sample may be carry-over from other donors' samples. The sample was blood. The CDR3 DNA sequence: TGTGCCAGCAGTGCCGACAGGAACTATGGCTACACCTTC. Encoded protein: CASSADRNYGYTF.